The 18 T cell receptor beta chains presented below share a single source sample, sequenced in a study of OX40 agonist ivuxolimab in advanced cancers. Data came from immunoSEQ multiplex PCR; TCRdb stores just in-frame clones and leaves some out. The table has around 63,000 clones, about 80% seen once; the top ten hold about 5.5%. The input for sequencing was CD4+ or CD8+ T cells sorted from blood, taken in a trial of the OX40 agonist ivuxolimab. All receptors come from an adult with an advanced solid tumor such as melanoma, head and neck, liver or kidney cancer.

This sequence joins TRBV28 and TRBJ2-1; a possible D gene is TRBD2 (5 bases). The CDR3 consists of 14 residues. V was shortened by 3 bases and J by 6 bases, with 12 bases between the two germline ends. From germline, CDR1 is MDHEN and CDR2 SYDVKM. The DNA for the CDR3 is TGTGCCAGCAGTTTGTTTAGCGATATCAATGAGCAGTTCTTC. This gives the protein CASSLFSDINEQFF.

This clone came up once. The CDR3, as DNA: TGTGCCAGCATTAGAGGAGCGGGAGTTGAGCAGTTCTTC. It codes for CASIRGAGVEQFF. The genes are TRBV7-2 and TRBJ2-1; 8 bases fit TRBD2. The CDR3 extends over 13 amino acids. V dropped 7 bases and J dropped 9; count of bases not matched to a gene: 8. Germline V gene data show CDR1 as SGHTA and CDR2 as FQGNSA.

The chain uses TRBV6-5 and TRBJ1-1, with TRBD1 matching 9 bases. The CDR3 sequence is 15 residues long. Trimming cost V 0 bases and J 3 bases; bases outside gene matches: 2. Germline CDR1 reads MNHEY; CDR2 reads SVGAGI. In nucleotides, the CDR3 is TGTGCCAGCAGTTACTCAAGGACAGGGGACACTGAAGCTTTCTTT. It encodes CASSYSRTGDTEAFF.

The chain combines TRBV5-1 with TRBJ1-3; maybe TRBD1 (5 bases). Germline V gene lookup returns CDR1 SGHRS and CDR2 YFSETQ. The CDR3 spans 15 residues. V lost 5 bases, J lost 4 bases, and 16 bases lay in between. This CDR3 is CASRTTGTSGNTIYF. Here the CDR3 DNA reads TGCGCCAGCAGAACTACCGGGACTTCAGGAAACACCATATATTTT.

The chain is built from TRBV2 and TRBJ2-3; 8 bases align to TRBD1. CDR3 length: 16 amino acids. CDR1 and CDR2 (germline): SNHLY, FYNNEI. The J segment lost 2 bases and the V segment lost 5 bases, leaving 9 bases of the junction unmatched. The CDR3 region has the DNA TGTGCCAGCAGTTGGGCCGGGACAGGACTCACAGATACGCAGTATTTT. Protein product: CASSWAGTGLTDTQYF.

This clone was counted once. Relative to the germline gene, one junction end is altered; a read error may explain this. The gene calls are TRBV28 and TRBJ1-2; weak D call: TRBD1 (5 bases). CDR1 is MDHEN and CDR2 is SYDVKM in the germline V gene. The CDR3 consists of 12 residues. The CDR3 loop reads CASSGGIRGYAF. The DNA of the CDR3 is TGTGCCAGCAGCGGAGGGATTAGGGGCTACGCCTTC.

V gene TRBV7-9 combines with J gene TRBJ2-7; 14 positions agree with TRBD2. Germline CDR1 is SEHNR and CDR2 is FQNEAQ (reference sequence). There are 17 residues in the CDR3. Trimming at V came to 5 bases and at J to 2 bases, leaving 8 bases not matched to a gene. The CDR3 DNA reads TGTGCCAGCAGCCCCGGGACTAGCGGGAGTCTTGCCTACGAGCAGTACTTC. It translates to CASSPGTSGSLAYEQYF. Based on the CDR3 plus reference TRBV7-9 and TRBJ2-7, the full variable domain is DTGVSQNPRHKITKRGQNVTFRCDPISEHNRLYWYRQTLGQGPEFLTYFQNEAQLEKSRLLSDRFSAERPKGSFSTLEIQRTEQGDSAMYLCASSPGTSGSLAYEQYFGPGTRLTVT.

V and J are TRBV11-1 and TRBJ1-3; D is uncertain. The germline V gene has CDR1 SGHAT and CDR2 FQDESV (reference sequence). Trimming stripped 5 bases from V and 0 bases from J, with 11 bases between. CDR3 size: 15 residues. CDR3 nucleotide sequence: TGTGCCAGCAGCCCCTGGGCTGACTCTGGAAACACCATATATTTT. Translated: CASSPWADSGNTIYF.

The chain has TRBV6-5 and TRBJ2-1; TRBD1 or TRBD2 may be the D gene (5 bases each). This CDR3 comprises 15 residues. Germline V gives CDR1 MNHEY, CDR2 SVGAGI. V shed 6 bases and J shed 8 bases, with 20 bases lying between them. The CDR3 loop reads CASSLKGPAWDEQFF. CDR3 coding DNA: TGTGCCAGCAGCCTTAAGGGACCGGCGTGGGATGAGCAGTTCTTC.

The chain employs TRBV7-8 and TRBJ2-2; D uncertain. The V end was cut by 1 base, the J end by 3 bases, with 15 bases between. The CDR3 extends over 17 amino acids. Per the germline V gene, CDR1 is SGHVS and CDR2 is FQNEAQ. The CDR3 bases are TGTGCCAGCAGCTTAGATCTGATTGACACCTACACCGGGGAGCTGTTTTTT. It translates to CASSLDLIDTYTGELFF.

J is TRBJ2-3 and V is TRBV7-2; 10 bases map to TRBD1. V shed 6 bases and J 4 bases; nucleotides not matched to a gene: 7. Germline V gene data show CDR1 as SGHTA and CDR2 as FQGNSA. The CDR3 runs to 15 residues. The CDR3 coding sequence is TGTGCCAGCAGTAGGGACAGGGGTTTTTCAGATACGCAGTATTTT. It specifies CASSRDRGFSDTQYF.

The chain is built from TRBV9 and TRBJ2-1, with TRBD2 as a possible D gene (6 bases). CDR3 length equals 16 residues. Per germline, CDR1 SGDLS and CDR2 YYNGEE. V shed 0 bases and J shed 4 bases, with 14 bases lying between them. The CDR3: CASSVAGGRQYNEQFF. CDR3 coding DNA: TGTGCCAGCAGCGTAGCAGGAGGGAGACAGTACAATGAGCAGTTCTTC.

This rearrangement joins TRBV7-9 to TRBJ1-6; D may be TRBD1 (5 bases). This CDR3 has 15 residues. Trimming removed 3 bases at V and 11 bases at J, with 17 bases between. CDR1 is SEHNR, CDR2 FQNEAQ, per germline (reference sequence). The CDR3 is CASSLMAGSGAPLHF. CDR3 coding DNA: TGTGCCAGCAGCTTGATGGCGGGCTCGGGGGCACCCCTCCACTTT.

Only a few counts were recorded for this clone. The chain couples TRBV28 to TRBJ2-5, with 8 bases matching TRBD1. V was clipped by 6 bases and J by 2 bases; unmatched bases: 5. The CDR3 runs to 14 residues. Germline V lookup: CDR1 MDHEN, CDR2 SYDVKM. CDR3 amino acids: CASSAWDRQETQYF. Here the CDR3 DNA reads TGTGCCAGCAGCGCTTGGGACAGGCAAGAGACCCAGTACTTC.

This chain uses TRBV2 with TRBJ2-7; 8 bases match TRBD1. The germline V gene encodes CDR1 SNHLY and CDR2 FYNNEI. Unmatched junction bases numbered 7, after V lost 6 bases and J lost 3 bases. There are 14 residues in the CDR3. CDR3 protein: CASSDGTGFYEQYF. CDR3 nucleotide sequence: TGTGCCAGCAGCGACGGGACAGGCTTCTACGAGCAGTACTTC.

The chain carries TRBV4-1 and TRBJ2-3; 7 nucleotides line up with TRBD1. Germline lookup yields CDR1 MGHRA and CDR2 YSYEKL. The V and J ends lost 6 bases and 2 bases, in that order; junction bases with no gene match: 14. This CDR3 region has 17 residues. In DNA, the CDR3 is TGCGCCAGCAGACGTCACACAGGGGACGGAAACACAGATACGCAGTATTTT. Protein product: CASRRHTGDGNTDTQYF.

CDR3 sequence (DNA): TGTGCCAGCAGCCGGGGACGGGAAAGCTCTGGGGCCAACGTCCTGACTTTC. This sequence encodes CASSRGRESSGANVLTF. This chain joins TRBV27 and TRBJ2-6, with D tentatively TRBD1 or TRBD2 (5 bases each). Trimming took off 6 bases at V and 0 bases at J, with 15 bases between the two ends. The CDR3 length is 17 residues. Per the germline V gene, CDR1 is MNHEY and CDR2 is SMNVEV (reference sequence).

This clone was found once. The rearrangement uses TRBV27 and TRBJ2-7; TRBD2 might be the D (6 bases). This CDR3 comprises 13 residues. CDR1 MNHEY and CDR2 SMNVEV come from the germline V gene (reference sequence). Trimming removed 2 bases from V and 7 bases from J, with 12 bases in between. CDR3 region: CASSLSGLAEQYF. CDR3 DNA: TGTGCCAGCAGTTTAAGTGGGCTAGCGGAGCAGTACTTC.